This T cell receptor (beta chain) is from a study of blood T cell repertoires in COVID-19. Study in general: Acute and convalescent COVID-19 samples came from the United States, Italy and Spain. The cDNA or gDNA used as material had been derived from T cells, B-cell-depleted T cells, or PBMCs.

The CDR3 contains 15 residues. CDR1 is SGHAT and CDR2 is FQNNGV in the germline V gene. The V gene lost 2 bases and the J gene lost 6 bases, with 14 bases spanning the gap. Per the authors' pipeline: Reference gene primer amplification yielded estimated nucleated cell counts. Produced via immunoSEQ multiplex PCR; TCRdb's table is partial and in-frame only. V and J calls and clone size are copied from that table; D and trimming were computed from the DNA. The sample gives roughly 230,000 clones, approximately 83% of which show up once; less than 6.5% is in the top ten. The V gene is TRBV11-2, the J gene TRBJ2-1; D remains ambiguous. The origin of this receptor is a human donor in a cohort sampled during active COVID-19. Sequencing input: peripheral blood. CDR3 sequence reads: CASSLSLAQINEQFF. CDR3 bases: TGTGCCAGCAGCTTATCTTTGGCTCAGATCAATGAGCAGTTCTTC.